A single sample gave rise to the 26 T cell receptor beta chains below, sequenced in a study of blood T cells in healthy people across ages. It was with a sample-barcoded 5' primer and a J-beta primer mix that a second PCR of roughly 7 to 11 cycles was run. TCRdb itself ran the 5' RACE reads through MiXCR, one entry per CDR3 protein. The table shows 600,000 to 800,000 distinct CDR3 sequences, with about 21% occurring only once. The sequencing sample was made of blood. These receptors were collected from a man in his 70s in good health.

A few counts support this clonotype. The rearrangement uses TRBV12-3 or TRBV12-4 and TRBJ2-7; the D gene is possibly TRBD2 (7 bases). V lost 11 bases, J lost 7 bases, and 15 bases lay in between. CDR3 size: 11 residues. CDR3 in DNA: TGTGCCTCCGGGGGGCTTAGGGAGCAGTACTTC. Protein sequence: CASGGLREQYF.

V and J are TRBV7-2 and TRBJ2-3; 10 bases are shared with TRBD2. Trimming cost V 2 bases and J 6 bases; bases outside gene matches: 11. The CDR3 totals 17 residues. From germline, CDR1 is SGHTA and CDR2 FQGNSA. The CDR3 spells CASSLLGLAGVGDTQYF. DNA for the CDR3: TGTGCCAGCAGCTTATTGGGTCTAGCGGGAGTAGGTGATACGCAGTATTTT.

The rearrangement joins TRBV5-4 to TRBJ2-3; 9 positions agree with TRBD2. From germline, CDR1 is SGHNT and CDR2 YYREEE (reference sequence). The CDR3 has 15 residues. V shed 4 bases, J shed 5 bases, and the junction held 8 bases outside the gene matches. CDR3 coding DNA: TGTGCCAGCAGCCGAATGGTAGCGGGAGTAGATACGCAGTATTTT. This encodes CASSRMVAGVDTQYF.

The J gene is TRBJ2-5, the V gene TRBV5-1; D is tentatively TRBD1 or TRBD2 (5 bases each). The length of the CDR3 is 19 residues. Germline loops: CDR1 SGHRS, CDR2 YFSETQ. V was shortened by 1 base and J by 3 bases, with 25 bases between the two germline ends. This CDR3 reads CASSLSIPSSVGVKETQYF. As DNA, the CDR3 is TGCGCCAGCAGCTTGTCAATTCCGAGTAGCGTGGGGGTAAAAGAGACCCAGTACTTC.

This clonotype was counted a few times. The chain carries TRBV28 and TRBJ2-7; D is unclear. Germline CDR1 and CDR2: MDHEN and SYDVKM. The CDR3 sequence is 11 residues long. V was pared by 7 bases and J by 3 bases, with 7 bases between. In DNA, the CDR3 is TGTGCCAGCACTGCAGGCTACGAGCAGTACTTC. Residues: CASTAGYEQYF.

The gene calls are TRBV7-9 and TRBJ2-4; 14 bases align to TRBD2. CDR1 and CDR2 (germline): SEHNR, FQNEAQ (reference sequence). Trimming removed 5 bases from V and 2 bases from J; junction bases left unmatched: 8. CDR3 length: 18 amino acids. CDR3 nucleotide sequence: TGTGCCAGCAGCATGGGACTAGCGGGAGCCCCCCCCAAAAACATTCAGTACTTC. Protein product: CASSMGLAGAPPKNIQYF.

This CDR3 reads CSAIRENIQYF. The CDR3 region has the DNA TGCAGTGCTATCCGGGAGAACATTCAGTACTTC. This rearrangement joins TRBV20-1 to TRBJ2-4; D may be TRBD2 (6 bases). The V end was cut by 4 bases, the J end by 7 bases, with 8 bases between. Germline V gene lookup returns CDR1 DFQATT and CDR2 SNEGSKA (reference sequence). This CDR3 region has 11 residues.

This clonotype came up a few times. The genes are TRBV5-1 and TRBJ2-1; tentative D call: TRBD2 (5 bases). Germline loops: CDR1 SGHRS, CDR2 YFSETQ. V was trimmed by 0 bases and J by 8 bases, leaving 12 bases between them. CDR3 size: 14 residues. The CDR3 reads CASSLGTRVDEQFF. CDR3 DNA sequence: TGCGCCAGCAGCTTGGGAACTAGGGTGGATGAGCAGTTCTTC. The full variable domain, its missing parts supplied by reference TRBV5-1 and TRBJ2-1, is KAGVTQTPRYLIKTRGQQVTLSCSPISGHRSVSWYQQTPGQGLQFLFEYFSETQRNKGNFPGRFSGRQFSNSRSEMNVSTLELGDSALYLCASSLGTRVDEQFFGPGTRLTVL.

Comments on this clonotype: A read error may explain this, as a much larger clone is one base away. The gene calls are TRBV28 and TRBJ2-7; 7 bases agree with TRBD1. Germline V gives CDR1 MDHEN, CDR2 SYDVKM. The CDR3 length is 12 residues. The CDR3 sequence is CANSRQGYEQYF. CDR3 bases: TGTGCCAACAGTCGACAGGGTTACGAGCAGTACTTC.

This CDR3 is CAISGTGHNGRQFF. CDR3 bases: TGTGCCATCAGTGGGACTGGTCACAATGGGCGGCAGTTCTTC. The V call is TRBV10-3, the J call TRBJ2-1, with a weak D call TRBD2 (5 bases). Trimming took off 4 bases at V and 12 bases at J, with 19 bases between the two ends. CDR3 length equals 14 residues. Germline CDR1 ENHRY, CDR2 SYGVKD.

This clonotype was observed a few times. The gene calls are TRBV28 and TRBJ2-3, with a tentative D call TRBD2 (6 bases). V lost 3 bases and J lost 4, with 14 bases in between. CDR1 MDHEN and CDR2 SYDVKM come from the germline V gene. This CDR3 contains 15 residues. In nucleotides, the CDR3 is TGTGCCAGCAGTTTCCCCGGGAGTAACGCAGATACGCAGTATTTT. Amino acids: CASSFPGSNADTQYF.

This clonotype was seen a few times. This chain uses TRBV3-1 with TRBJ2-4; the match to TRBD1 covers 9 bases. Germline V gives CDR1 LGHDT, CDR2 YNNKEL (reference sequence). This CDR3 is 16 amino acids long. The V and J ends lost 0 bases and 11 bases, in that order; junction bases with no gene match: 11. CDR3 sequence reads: CASSQEQGAQSSVQYF. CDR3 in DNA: TGTGCCAGCAGCCAAGAACAGGGGGCCCAGTCCTCCGTTCAGTACTTC. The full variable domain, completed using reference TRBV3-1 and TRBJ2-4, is DTAVSQTPKYLVTQMGNDKSIKCEQNLGHDTMYWYKQDSKKFLKIMFSYNNKELIINETVPNRFSPKSPDKAHLNLHINSLELGDSAVYFCASSQEQGAQSSVQYFGAGTRLSVL.

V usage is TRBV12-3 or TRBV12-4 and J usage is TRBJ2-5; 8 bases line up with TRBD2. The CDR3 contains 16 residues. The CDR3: CAPLPPSGRIQETQYF. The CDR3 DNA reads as TGTGCTCCACTTCCCCCCAGCGGGAGAATCCAAGAGACCCAGTACTTC.

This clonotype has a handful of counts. Here the CDR3 DNA reads TGTGCCAGCAGCACTATAGTCATCAGTAGGGCCAATAGCGGGAGTAATCCCTACGAGCAGTACTTC. Its translation: CASSTIVISRANSGSNPYEQYF. The rearrangement uses TRBV28 and TRBJ2-7, with 9 bases that match TRBD2. The trim removed 6 bases at V and 2 bases at J, leaving 29 bases unmatched. Germline V gene sequence: CDR1 MDHEN, CDR2 SYDVKM. CDR3 length: 22 amino acids.

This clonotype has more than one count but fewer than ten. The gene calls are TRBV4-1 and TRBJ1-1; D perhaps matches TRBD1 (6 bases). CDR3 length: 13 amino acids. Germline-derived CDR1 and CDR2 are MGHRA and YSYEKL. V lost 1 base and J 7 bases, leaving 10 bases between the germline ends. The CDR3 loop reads CASSQADSSEAFF. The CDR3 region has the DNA TGCGCCAGCAGCCAAGCGGACAGTAGTGAAGCTTTCTTT.

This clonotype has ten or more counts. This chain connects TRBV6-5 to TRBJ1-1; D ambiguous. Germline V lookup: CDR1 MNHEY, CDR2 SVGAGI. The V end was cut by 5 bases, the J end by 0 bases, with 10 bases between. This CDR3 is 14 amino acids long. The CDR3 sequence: CASSPWTLNTEAFF. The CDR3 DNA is TGTGCCAGCAGTCCTTGGACGCTGAACACTGAAGCTTTCTTT.

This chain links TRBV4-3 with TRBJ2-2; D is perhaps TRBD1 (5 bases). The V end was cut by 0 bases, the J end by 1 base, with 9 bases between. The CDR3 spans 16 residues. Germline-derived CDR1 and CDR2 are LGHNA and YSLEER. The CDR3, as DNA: TGCGCCAGCAGCCAAGATCAGGGCCGGAACACCGGGGAGCTGTTTTTT. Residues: CASSQDQGRNTGELFF.

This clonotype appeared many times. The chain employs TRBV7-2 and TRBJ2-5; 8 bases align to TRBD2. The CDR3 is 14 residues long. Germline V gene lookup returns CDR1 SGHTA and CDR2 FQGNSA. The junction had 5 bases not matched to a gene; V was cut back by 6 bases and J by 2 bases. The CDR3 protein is CASSTLAGQETQYF. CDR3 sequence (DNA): TGTGCCAGCAGTACCCTAGCGGGTCAAGAGACCCAGTACTTC.

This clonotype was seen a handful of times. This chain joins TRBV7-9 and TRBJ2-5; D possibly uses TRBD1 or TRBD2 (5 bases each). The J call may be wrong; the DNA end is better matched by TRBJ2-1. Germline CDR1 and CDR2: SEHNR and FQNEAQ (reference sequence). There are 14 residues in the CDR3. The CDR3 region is CASSQNPVGAQQFF. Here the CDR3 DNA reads TGTGCCAGCAGCCAGAACCCCGTCGGGGCCCAACAGTTCTTC.

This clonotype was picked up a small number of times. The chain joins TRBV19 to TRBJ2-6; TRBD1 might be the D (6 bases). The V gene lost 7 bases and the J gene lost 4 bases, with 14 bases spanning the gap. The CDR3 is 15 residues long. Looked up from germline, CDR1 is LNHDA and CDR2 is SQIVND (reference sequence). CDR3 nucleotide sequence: TGTGCCAGTATACCGACAGGACTCGGGGCCAACGTCCTGACTTTC. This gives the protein CASIPTGLGANVLTF.

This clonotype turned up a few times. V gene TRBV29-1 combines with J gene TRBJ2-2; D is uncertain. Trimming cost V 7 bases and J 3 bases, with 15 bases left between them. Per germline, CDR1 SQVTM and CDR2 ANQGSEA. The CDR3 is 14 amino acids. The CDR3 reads CSAWVGRDTGELFF. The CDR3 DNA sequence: TGCAGCGCCTGGGTGGGAAGGGACACCGGGGAGCTGTTTTTT.

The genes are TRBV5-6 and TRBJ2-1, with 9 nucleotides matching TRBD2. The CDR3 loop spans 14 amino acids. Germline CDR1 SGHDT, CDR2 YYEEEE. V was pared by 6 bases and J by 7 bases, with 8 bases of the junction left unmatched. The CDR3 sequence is CASTTSGGVNEQFF. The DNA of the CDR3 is TGTGCCAGCACGACTAGCGGAGGTGTTAATGAGCAGTTCTTC. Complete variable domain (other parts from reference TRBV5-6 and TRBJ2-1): DAGVTQSPTHLIKTRGQQVTLRCSPKSGHDTVSWYQQALGQGPQFIFQYYEEEERQRGNFPDRFSGHQFPNYSSELNVNALLLGDSALYLCASTTSGGVNEQFFGPGTRLTVL.

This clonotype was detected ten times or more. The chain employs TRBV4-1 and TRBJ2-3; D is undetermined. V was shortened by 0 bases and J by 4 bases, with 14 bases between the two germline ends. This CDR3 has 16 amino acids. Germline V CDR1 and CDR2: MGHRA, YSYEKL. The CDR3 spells CASSQEGSYSADTQYF. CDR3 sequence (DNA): TGCGCCAGCAGCCAAGAAGGCAGTTATTCCGCAGATACGCAGTATTTT.

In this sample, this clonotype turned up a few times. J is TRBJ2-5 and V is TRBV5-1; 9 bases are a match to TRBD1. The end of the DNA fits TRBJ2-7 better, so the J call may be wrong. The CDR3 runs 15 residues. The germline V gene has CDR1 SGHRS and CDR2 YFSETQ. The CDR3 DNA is TGCGCCAGCAGCCCGACAGGGGGGCACTCCTACGAGCAGTACTTC. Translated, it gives CASSPTGGHSYEQYF.

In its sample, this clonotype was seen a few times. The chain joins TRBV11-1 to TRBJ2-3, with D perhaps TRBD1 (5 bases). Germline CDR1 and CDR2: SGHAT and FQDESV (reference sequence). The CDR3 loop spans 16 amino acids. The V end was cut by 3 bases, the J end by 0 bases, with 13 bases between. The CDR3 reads CASSFFGAASTDTQYF. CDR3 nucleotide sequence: TGTGCCAGCAGCTTTTTTGGGGCTGCTAGCACAGATACGCAGTATTTT.

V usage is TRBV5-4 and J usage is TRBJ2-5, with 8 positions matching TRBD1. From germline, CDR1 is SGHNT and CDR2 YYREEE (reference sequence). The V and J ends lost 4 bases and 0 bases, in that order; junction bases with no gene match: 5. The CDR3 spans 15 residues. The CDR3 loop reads CASSPRQGHQETQYF. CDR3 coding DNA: TGTGCCAGCAGCCCGCGACAGGGGCACCAAGAGACCCAGTACTTC.